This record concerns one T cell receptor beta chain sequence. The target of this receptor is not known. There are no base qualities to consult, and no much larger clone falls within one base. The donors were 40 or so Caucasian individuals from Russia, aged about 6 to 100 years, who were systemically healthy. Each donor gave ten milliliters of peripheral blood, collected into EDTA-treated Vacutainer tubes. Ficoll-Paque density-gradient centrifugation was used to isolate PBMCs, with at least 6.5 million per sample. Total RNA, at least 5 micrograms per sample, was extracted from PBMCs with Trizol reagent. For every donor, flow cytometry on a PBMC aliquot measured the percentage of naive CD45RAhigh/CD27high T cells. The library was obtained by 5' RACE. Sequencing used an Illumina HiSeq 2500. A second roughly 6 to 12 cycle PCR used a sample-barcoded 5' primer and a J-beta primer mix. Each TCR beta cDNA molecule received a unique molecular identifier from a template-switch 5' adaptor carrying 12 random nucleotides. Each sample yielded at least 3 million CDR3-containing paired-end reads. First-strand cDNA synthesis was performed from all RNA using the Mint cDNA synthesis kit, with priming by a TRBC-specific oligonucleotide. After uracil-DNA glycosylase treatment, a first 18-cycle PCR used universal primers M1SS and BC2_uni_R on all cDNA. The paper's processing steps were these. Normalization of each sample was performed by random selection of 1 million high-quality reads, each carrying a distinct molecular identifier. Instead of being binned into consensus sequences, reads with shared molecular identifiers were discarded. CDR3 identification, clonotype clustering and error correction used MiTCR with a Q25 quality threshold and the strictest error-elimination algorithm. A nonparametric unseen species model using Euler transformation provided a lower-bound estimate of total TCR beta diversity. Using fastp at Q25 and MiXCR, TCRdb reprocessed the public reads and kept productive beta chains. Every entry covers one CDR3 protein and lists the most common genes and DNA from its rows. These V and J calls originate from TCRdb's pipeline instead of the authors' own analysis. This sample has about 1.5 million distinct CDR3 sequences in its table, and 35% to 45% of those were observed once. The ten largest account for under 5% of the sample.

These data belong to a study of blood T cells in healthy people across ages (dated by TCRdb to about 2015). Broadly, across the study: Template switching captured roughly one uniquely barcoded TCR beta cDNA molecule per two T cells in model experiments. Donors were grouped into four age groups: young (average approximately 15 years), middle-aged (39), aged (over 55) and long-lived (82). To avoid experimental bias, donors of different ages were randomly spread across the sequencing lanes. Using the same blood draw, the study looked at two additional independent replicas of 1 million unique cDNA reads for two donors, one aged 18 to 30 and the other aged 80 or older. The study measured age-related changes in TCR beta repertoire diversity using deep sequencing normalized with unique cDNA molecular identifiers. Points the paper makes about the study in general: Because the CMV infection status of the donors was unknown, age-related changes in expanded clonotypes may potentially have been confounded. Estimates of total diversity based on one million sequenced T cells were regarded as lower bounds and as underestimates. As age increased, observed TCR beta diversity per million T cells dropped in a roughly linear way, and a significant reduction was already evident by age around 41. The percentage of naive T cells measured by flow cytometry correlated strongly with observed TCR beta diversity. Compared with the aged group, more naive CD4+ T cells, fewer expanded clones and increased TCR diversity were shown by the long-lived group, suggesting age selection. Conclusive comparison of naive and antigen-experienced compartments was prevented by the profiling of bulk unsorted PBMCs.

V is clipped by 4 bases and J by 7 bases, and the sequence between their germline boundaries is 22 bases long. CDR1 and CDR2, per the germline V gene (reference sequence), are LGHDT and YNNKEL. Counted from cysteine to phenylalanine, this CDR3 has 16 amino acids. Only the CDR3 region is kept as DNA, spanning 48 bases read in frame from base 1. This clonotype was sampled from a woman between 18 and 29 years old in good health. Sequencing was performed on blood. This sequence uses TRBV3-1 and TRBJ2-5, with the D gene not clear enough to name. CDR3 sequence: CASSPPALKTSGTQYF. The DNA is TGTGCCAGCAGCCCCCCTGCGCTGAAGACCTCAGGGACCCAGTACTTC.